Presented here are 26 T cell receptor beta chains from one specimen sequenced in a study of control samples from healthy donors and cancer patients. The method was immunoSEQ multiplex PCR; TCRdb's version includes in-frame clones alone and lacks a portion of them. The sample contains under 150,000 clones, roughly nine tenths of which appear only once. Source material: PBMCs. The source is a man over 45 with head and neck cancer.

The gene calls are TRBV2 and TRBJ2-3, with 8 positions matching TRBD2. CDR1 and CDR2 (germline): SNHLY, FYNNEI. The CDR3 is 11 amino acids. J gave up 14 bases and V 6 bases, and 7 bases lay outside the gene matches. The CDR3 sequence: CASSPGLVSYF. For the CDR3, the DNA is TGTGCCAGCAGCCCGGGACTAGTGTCGTATTTT.

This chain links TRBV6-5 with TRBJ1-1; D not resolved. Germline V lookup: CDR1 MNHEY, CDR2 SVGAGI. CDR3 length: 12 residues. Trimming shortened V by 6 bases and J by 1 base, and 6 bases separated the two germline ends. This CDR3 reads CASSAQNTEAFF. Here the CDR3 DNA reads TGTGCCAGCAGCGCGCAGAACACTGAAGCTTTCTTT.

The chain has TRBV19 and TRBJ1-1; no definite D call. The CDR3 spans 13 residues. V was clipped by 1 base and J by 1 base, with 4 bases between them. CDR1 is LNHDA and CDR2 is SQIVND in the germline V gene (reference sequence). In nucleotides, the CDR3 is TGTGCCAGTAGTATAGGGGCGAACACTGAAGCTTTCTTT. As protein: CASSIGANTEAFF.

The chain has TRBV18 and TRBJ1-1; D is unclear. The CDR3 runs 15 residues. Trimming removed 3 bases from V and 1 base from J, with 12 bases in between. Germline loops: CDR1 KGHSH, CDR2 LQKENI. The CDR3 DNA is TGTGCCAGCTCACCTTCGGCCCTGAAGAACACTGAAGCTTTCTTT. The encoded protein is CASSPSALKNTEAFF.

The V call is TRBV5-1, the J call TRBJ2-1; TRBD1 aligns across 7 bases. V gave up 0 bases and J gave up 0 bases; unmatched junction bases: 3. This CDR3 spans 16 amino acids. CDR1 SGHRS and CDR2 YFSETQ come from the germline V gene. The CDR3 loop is CASSLGGTDSYNEQFF. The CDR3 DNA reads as TGCGCCAGCAGCTTGGGTGGGACAGACTCCTACAATGAGCAGTTCTTC.

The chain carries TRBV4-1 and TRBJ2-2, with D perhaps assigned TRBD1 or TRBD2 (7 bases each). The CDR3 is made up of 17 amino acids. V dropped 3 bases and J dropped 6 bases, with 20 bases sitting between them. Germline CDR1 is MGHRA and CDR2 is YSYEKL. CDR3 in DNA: TGCGCCAGCAGCCACCCCCAGGGGGGGAGCGTGGCCGGGGAGCTGTTTTTT. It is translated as CASSHPQGGSVAGELFF.

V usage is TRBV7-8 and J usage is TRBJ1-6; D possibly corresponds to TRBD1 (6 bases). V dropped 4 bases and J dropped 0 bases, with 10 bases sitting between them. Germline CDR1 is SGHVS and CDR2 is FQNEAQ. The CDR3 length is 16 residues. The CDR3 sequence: CASSSGVSSYNSPLHF. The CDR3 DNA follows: TGTGCCAGCAGCTCAGGGGTTAGCTCCTATAATTCACCCCTCCACTTT.

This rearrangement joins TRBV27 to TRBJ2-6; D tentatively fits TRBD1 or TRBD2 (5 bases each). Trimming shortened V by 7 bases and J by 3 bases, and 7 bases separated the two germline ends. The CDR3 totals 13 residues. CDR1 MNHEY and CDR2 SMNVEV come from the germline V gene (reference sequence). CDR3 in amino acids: CASMGVGANVLTF. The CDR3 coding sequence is TGTGCCAGCATGGGGGTTGGGGCCAACGTCCTGACTTTC.

CDR3 region: CASRPGTSGGASGDTQYF. CDR3 nucleotides: TGCGCCAGCAGACCCGGGACTAGCGGGGGGGCGAGTGGAGATACGCAGTATTTT. The V and J genes are TRBV5-1 and TRBJ2-3; 16 bases map to TRBD2. The V gene's germline CDR1 is SGHRS and CDR2 YFSETQ. The CDR3 loop spans 18 amino acids. After removal of 5 bases from V and 5 bases from J, the junction contained 11 bases not matched to a gene.

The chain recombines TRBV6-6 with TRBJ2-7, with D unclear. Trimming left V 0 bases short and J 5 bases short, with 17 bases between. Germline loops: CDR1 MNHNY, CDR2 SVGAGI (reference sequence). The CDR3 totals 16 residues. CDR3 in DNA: TGTGCCAGCAGTTACTCGCCCTCGGGCCCGAGACACGAGCAGTACTTC. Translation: CASSYSPSGPRHEQYF.

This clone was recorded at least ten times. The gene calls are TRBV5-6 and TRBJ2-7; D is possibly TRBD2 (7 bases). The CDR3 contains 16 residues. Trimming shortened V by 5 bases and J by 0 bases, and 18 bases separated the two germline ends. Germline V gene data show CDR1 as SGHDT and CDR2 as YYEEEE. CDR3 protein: CASSPLGGLSSYEQYF. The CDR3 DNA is TGTGCCAGCAGTCCTTTGGGGGGGCTGAGCTCCTACGAGCAGTACTTC.

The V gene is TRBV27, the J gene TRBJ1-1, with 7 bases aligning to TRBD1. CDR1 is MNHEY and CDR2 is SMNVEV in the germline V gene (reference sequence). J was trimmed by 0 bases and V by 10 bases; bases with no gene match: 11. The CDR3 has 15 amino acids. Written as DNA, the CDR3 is TGTGCCACCCGACTACAGGGGAGCATGAACACTGAAGCTTTCTTT. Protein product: CATRLQGSMNTEAFF.

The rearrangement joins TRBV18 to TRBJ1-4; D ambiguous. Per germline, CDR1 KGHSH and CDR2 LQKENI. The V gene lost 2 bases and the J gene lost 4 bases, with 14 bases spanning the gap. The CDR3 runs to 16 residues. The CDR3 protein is CASSPNRGEINEKLFF. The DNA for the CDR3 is TGTGCCAGCTCACCAAATCGGGGAGAAATTAATGAAAAACTGTTTTTT.

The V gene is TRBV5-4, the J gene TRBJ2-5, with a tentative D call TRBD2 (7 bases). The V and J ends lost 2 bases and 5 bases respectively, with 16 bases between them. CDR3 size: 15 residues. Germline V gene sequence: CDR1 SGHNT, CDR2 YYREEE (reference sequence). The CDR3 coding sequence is TGTGCCAGCAGCTTACCCGGGGGGCGCAGGGAGACCCAGTACTTC. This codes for CASSLPGGRRETQYF.

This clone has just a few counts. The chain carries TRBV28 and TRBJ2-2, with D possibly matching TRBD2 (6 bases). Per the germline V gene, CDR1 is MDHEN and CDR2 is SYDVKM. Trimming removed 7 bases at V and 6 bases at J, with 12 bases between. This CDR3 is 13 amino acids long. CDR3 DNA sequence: TGTGCCAGCACCCCAGGAGGGGCCGGGGAGCTGTTTTTT. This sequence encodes CASTPGGAGELFF.

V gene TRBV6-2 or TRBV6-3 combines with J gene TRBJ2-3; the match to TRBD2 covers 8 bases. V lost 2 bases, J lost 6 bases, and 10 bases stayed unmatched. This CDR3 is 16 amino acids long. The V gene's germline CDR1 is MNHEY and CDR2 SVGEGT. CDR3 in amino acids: CASSYRTSRLTDTQYF. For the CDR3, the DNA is TGTGCCAGCAGTTACCGGACTAGCCGGCTCACGGATACGCAGTATTTT.

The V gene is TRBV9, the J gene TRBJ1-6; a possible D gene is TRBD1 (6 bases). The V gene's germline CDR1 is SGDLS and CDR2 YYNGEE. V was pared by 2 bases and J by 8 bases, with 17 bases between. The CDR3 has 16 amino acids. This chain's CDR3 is CASSVGYGGRDSPLHF. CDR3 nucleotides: TGTGCCAGCAGCGTGGGGTATGGGGGGCGAGATTCACCCCTCCACTTT.

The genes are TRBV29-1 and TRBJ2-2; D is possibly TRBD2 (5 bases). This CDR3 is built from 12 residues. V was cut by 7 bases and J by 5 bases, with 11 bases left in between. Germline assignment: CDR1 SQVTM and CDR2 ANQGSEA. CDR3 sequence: CSALRVTGELFF. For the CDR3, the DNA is TGCAGCGCCCTGAGGGTTACCGGGGAGCTGTTTTTT.

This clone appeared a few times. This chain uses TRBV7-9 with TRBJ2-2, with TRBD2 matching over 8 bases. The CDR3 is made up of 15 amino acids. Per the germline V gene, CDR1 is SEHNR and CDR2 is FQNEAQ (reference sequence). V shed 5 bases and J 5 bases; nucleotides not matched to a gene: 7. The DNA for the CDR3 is TGTGCCAGCAGCCCAAGCGGGAGCACGACCGGGGAGCTGTTTTTT. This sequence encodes CASSPSGSTTGELFF. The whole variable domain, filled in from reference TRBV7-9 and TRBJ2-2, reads DTGVSQNPRHKITKRGQNVTFRCDPISEHNRLYWYRQTLGQGPEFLTYFQNEAQLEKSRLLSDRFSAERPKGSFSTLEIQRTEQGDSAMYLCASSPSGSTTGELFFGEGSRLTVL.

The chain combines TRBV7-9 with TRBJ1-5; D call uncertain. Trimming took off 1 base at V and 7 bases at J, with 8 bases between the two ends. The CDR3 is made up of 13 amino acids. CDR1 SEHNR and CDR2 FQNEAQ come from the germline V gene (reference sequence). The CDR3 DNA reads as TGTGCCAGCAGCTTAGGGAGTGGGCAGCCCCAGCATTTT. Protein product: CASSLGSGQPQHF.

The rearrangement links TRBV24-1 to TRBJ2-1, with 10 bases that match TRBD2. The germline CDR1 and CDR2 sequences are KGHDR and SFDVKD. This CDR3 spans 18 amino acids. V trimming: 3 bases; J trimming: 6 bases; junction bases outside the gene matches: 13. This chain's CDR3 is CATSDGLSGGRNSNEQFF. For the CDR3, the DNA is TGTGCCACCAGTGATGGGCTTAGCGGGGGGCGGAACAGCAATGAGCAGTTCTTC.

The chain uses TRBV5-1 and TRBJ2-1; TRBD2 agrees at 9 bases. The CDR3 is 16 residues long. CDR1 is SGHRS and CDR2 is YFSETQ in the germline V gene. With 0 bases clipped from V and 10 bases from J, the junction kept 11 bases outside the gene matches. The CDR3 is CASSLALAGAPREQFF. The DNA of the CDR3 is TGCGCCAGCAGCTTGGCCTTAGCGGGGGCCCCGCGGGAGCAGTTCTTC.

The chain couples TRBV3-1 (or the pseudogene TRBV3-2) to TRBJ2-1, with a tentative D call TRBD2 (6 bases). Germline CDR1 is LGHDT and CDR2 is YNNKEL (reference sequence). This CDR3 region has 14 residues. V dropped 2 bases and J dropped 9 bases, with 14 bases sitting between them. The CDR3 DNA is TGTGCCAGCAGCCAACCCACTAGCTTAGGTGAGCAGTTCTTC. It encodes CASSQPTSLGEQFF.

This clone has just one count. DNA of the CDR3: TGTGCCAGCAGCCAAGGCGACTCCTTCAGCCTCATAGAGACCCAGTACTTC. Translated: CASSQGDSFSLIETQYF. The genes are TRBV3-1 (or the pseudogene TRBV3-2) and TRBJ2-5; no reliable D call. Germline CDR1 is LGHDT and CDR2 is YNNKEL (reference sequence). The CDR3 has 17 amino acids. Trimming stripped 1 base from V and 4 bases from J, with 19 bases between.

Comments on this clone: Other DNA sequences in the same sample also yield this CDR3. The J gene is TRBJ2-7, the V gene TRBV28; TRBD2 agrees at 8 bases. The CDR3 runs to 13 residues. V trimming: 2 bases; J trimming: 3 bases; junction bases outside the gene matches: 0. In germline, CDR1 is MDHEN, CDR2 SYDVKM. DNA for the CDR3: TGTGCCAGCAGTTTAAGCGGGGGCTACGAGCAGTACTTC. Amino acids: CASSLSGGYEQYF.

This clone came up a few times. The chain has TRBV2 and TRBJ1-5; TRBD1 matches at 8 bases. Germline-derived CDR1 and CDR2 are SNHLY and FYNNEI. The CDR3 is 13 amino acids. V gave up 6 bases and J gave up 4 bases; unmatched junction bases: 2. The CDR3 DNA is TGTGCCAGCAGGGACAGGGAGAATCAGCCCCAGCATTTT. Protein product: CASRDRENQPQHF.